The 9 T cell receptor beta chains in this list originate from one sample, sequenced in a study of response to subunit inactivated influenza vaccine. One entry per CDR3 protein, called by TCRdb with MiXCR from the RT-PCR reads. The data show around 520,000 distinct CDR3 sequences, about 12% seen once. Sample: PBMCs from blood, taken on the day of vaccination. These receptors originate from a man aged 45-65 years who received an inactivated influenza vaccine.

The table lists this clonotype with a few counts. The chain joins TRBV11-1 to TRBJ2-5; D might be TRBD1 or TRBD2, each matching 5 bases. Germline-derived CDR1 and CDR2 are SGHAT and FQDESV (reference sequence). CDR3 size: 19 residues. V shed 3 bases and J shed 3 bases, with 26 bases lying between them. In nucleotides, the CDR3 is TGTGCCAGCAGCTTTCTTAGTCCGAGGGACGGAATCTGGAAAGAGACCCAGTACTTC. Translating it yields CASSFLSPRDGIWKETQYF. Looking up the rest from reference TRBV11-1 and TRBJ2-5 gives the full variable domain: EAEVAQSPRYKITEKSQAVAFWCDPISGHATLYWYRQILGQGPELLVQFQDESVVDDSQLPKDRFSAERLKGVDSTLKIQPAELGDSAMYLCASSFLSPRDGIWKETQYFGPGTRLLVL.

The chain combines TRBV2 with TRBJ2-4; possible D gene TRBD2, 7 bases. This CDR3 contains 14 residues. Germline values: CDR1 SNHLY, CDR2 FYNNEI. V lost 8 bases to trimming and J lost 7 bases, with 18 bases between them. CDR3 region: CASWGGAGPNIQYF. The CDR3 DNA sequence: TGTGCCAGCTGGGGGGGGGCAGGGCCGAACATTCAGTACTTC.

A single count supports this clonotype. This chain uses TRBV7-2 with TRBJ2-7; TRBD1 agrees at 7 bases. The trim removed 5 bases at V and 5 bases at J, leaving 12 bases unmatched. CDR1 and CDR2 from the germline V gene are SGHTA and FQGNSA. The CDR3 is 15 amino acids. DNA for the CDR3: TGTGCCAGCAGCCCACCCCGACAGGGTCGCCACGAGCAGTACTTC. This gives the protein CASSPPRQGRHEQYF.

In this sample, this clonotype turned up a few times. The chain is built from TRBV24-1 and TRBJ2-3; D not certain. The CDR3 is 14 residues long. V lost 7 bases to trimming and J lost 0 bases, with 10 bases between them. Per germline, CDR1 KGHDR and CDR2 SFDVKD. The CDR3 reads CATSGEGSTDTQYF. CDR3 bases: TGTGCCACCAGCGGCGAAGGGAGCACAGATACGCAGTATTTT.

This clonotype was observed a few times. The CDR3 spells CASTASLNQPQHF. CDR3 coding DNA: TGTGCCAGCACGGCATCCCTTAATCAGCCCCAGCATTTT. This rearrangement joins TRBV12-3 or TRBV12-4 to TRBJ1-5; D is unresolved. Between the trimmed V and J ends, which lost 7 bases and 4 bases, there was a span of 11 bases. The CDR3 is 13 residues long.

This clonotype was observed many times. The CDR3 nucleotides read TGTGCCAGCATGAAGGGCTCTGGGGCCAACGTCCTGACTTTC. This sequence encodes CASMKGSGANVLTF. This chain uses TRBV12-3 or TRBV12-4 with TRBJ2-6; D not certain. This CDR3 spans 14 amino acids. Trimming removed 7 bases from V and 0 bases from J, with 7 bases in between.

This clonotype was seen a few times. The chain joins TRBV18 to TRBJ2-3; D call uncertain. Trimming took 4 bases from V and 2 from J, leaving 10 bases between them. The CDR3 has 14 residues. Germline V gives CDR1 KGHSH, CDR2 LQKENI. CDR3 region: CASSLSTTTDTQYF. Written as DNA, the CDR3 is TGTGCCAGCTCACTATCGACAACCACAGATACGCAGTATTTT.

The chain recombines TRBV28 with TRBJ2-7; D unclear. V lost 7 bases to trimming and J lost 2 bases, with 18 bases between them. Looked up from germline, CDR1 is MDHEN and CDR2 is SYDVKM. CDR3 length: 15 amino acids. The CDR3 bases are TGTGCCAGCACCGACATCGGAGACGAAGCCTACGAGCAGTACTTC. As protein: CASTDIGDEAYEQYF.

This clonotype was counted a few times. The genes are TRBV15 and TRBJ2-1; 10 nucleotides line up with TRBD1. J lost 10 bases, V lost 3 bases, and 6 bases had no gene match. CDR3 length: 14 residues. CDR1 and CDR2 from the germline V gene are LNHNV and YYDKDF (reference sequence). The CDR3 reads CATSSGQGVREQFF. The CDR3 nucleotides are TGTGCCACCAGCAGCGGACAGGGGGTCAGAGAGCAGTTCTTC.